A single sample gave rise to the 9 T cell receptor beta chains below, sequenced in a study of T cell changes during pregnancy in multiple sclerosis. Only in-frame clones appear in the TCRdb table, and some are missing; sequencing was by immunoSEQ multiplex PCR. The sample records 100,000 or so clones, about 92% being singletons. The sequenced sample was peripheral blood, obtained after pregnancy. The receptors were sampled from a female donor with multiple sclerosis, enrolled in a pregnancy study.

The chain employs TRBV19 and TRBJ1-1, with D possibly matching TRBD1 (5 bases). V lost 1 base, J lost 4 bases, and 10 bases lay in between. Germline CDR1 is LNHDA and CDR2 is SQIVND (reference sequence). The length of the CDR3 is 14 residues. DNA for the CDR3: TGTGCCAGTAGTATAGGGCAGGGACTCACTGAAGCTTTCTTT. Translation: CASSIGQGLTEAFF.

This chain connects TRBV28 to TRBJ2-1; 9 bases map to TRBD2. From germline, CDR1 is MDHEN and CDR2 SYDVKM. The CDR3 has 14 amino acids. The CDR3 here is CAAAGTSNHNEQFF. The CDR3 DNA reads TGTGCTGCCGCCGGGACTAGCAATCACAATGAGCAGTTCTTC. The variable domain in full, with the rest retrieved from reference TRBV28 and TRBJ2-1, is DVKVTQSSRYLVKRTGEKVFLECVQDMDHENMFWYRQDPGLGLRLIYFSYDVKMKEKGDIPEGYSVSREKKERFSLILESASTNQTSMYLCAAAGTSNHNEQFFGPGTRLTVL.

V is TRBV7-3 and J is TRBJ1-1, with 8 bases fitting TRBD1. Trimming at V came to 5 bases and at J to 2 bases, leaving 7 bases not matched to a gene. CDR1 SGHTA and CDR2 FQGTGA come from the germline V gene. The CDR3 runs 15 residues. In nucleotides, the CDR3 is TGTGCCAGCAGCCCTCAGACAGGGGAAAACACTGAAGCTTTCTTT. Its protein product is CASSPQTGENTEAFF.

This chain uses TRBV30 with TRBJ2-1, with 9 bases identical to TRBD2. The CDR3 sequence is 14 residues long. V lost 0 bases, J lost 8 bases, and 5 bases stayed unmatched. Germline lookup yields CDR1 GTSNPN and CDR2 SVGIG (reference sequence). CDR3 bases: TGTGCCTGGAGTGTGGTAGCGGGAGATGATGAGCAGTTCTTC. It specifies CAWSVVAGDDEQFF.

J is TRBJ2-3 and V is TRBV6-1, with TRBD1 matching over 7 bases. The germline V gene encodes CDR1 MNHNS and CDR2 SASEGT. This CDR3 is 14 amino acids long. With 6 bases clipped from V and 1 base from J, the junction kept 4 bases outside the gene matches. The CDR3 DNA reads as TGTGCCAGCAGAAACAGGGGTGGCACAGATACGCAGTATTTT. It is translated as CASRNRGGTDTQYF.

The DNA of the CDR3 is TGTGCCAGTACCATTAGCGGGGCCTACGGAGAGCAGTACTTC. This codes for CASTISGAYGEQYF. This chain joins TRBV19 and TRBJ2-7, with 8 bases fitting TRBD2. CDR1 and CDR2 (germline): LNHDA, SQIVND (reference sequence). The ends lost 7 bases at V and 7 bases at J; junction bases unmatched: 12. The CDR3 is 14 amino acids.

The chain's CDR3 is CASSQPGGIYSNQPQHF. As DNA, the CDR3 is TGCGCCAGCAGTCAACCCGGCGGGATTTATAGCAATCAGCCCCAGCATTTT. This chain uses TRBV23-1 with TRBJ1-5; D ambiguous. TRBV23-1 is flagged as an ORF with uncertain function. The CDR3 totals 17 residues. V lost 2 bases, J lost 0 bases, and 14 bases lay in between.

J is TRBJ1-2 and V is TRBV5-4; TRBD1 agrees at 11 bases. Germline trimming cut 3 bases from V and 7 bases from J; bases unmatched to any gene: 2. This CDR3 contains 13 residues. The germline V gene encodes CDR1 SGHNT and CDR2 YYREEE (reference sequence). The CDR3 DNA sequence: TGTGCCAGCAGCTCGGACAGGGGGCTTGGCTACACCTTC. Amino acid sequence: CASSSDRGLGYTF. Together with reference TRBV5-4 and TRBJ1-2, the CDR3 gives the full variable domain: ETGVTQSPTHLIKTRGQQVTLRCSSQSGHNTVSWYQQALGQGPQFIFQYYREEENGRGNFPPRFSGLQFPNYSSELNVNALELDDSALYLCASSSDRGLGYTFGSGTRLTVV.

J is TRBJ2-1 and V is TRBV7-7; TRBD1 aligns across 7 bases. The CDR3 covers 15 residues. The V and J ends lost 1 base and 8 bases, in that order; junction bases with no gene match: 8. In germline, CDR1 is SSHAT, CDR2 FNYEAQ (reference sequence). The CDR3 DNA sequence: TGTGCCAGCAGCTTAGTGACAGGGTCTGGTTATGAGCAGTTCTTC. Its translation: CASSLVTGSGYEQFF.